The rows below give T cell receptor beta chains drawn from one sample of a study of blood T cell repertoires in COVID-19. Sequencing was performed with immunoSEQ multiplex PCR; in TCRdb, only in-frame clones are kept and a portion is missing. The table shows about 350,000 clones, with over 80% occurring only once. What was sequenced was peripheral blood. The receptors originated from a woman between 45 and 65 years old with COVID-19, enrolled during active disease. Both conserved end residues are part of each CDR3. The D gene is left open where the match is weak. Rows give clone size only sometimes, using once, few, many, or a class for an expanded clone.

TGTGCCAGCAGCAGAAACGGTGAACCCTACGCTGAGCAGTACTTC | CASSRNGEPYAEQYF | TRBJ2-7 | . | many | TRBV7-2
TGTGCCAGCAGCGACAAGCTAAGACAGGGTGAAAGGTACGAGCAGTACTTC | CASSDKLRQGERYEQYF | TRBJ2-7 | TRBD1 | . | TRBV2
TGTGCCAGCGCAGTAAAGGGACAGGGCTACGAGCAGTACTTC | CASAVKGQGYEQYF | TRBJ2-7 | TRBD1 | . | TRBV5-4
TGTGCCAGCAGCCGCCCTTTCAGGGGGCCCCAAGAGACCCAGTACTTC | CASSRPFRGPQETQYF | TRBJ2-5 | TRBD1 | . | TRBV3-1/TRBV3-2
TGTGCCAGCAGTGGACAGGAGAAGCTTAACACTGAAGCTTTCTTT | CASSGQEKLNTEAFF | TRBJ1-1 | TRBD1 | . | TRBV6-6
TGCGCCAGCAGCTTAGGGACAGGGGGCGATACGCAGTATTTT | CASSLGTGGDTQYF | TRBJ2-3 | TRBD1 | . | TRBV5-1
TGCGCCAGCAGCCCGGGACAGGTTAACACCGGGGAGCTGTTTTTT | CASSPGQVNTGELFF | TRBJ2-2 | TRBD1 | . | TRBV5-1
TGCAGCGCCGTCCTGACGACAGGTATGGCCACTAAAGCTTTCTTT | CSAVLTTGMATKAFF | TRBJ1-1 | . | . | TRBV29-1
TGTGCCAGCAGTTCCTCCCGGACAGACAATCAGCCCCAGCATTTT | CASSSSRTDNQPQHF | TRBJ1-5 | . | . | TRBV6-6
TGCGCCAGCAGCCAGGAATCACAGGGGACGGCTCAAAACACCATATATTTT | CASSQESQGTAQNTIYF | TRBJ1-3 | TRBD1 | . | TRBV4-1
TGCGCCAGCAGCTTGGGGGCGGGGAGGGGAAATGAGCAGTTCTTC | CASSLGAGRGNEQFF | TRBJ2-1 | TRBD2 | . | TRBV5-1
TGTGCCAGCAGTCCGGGACTAGCGGAGATTACAGATACGCAGTATTTT | CASSPGLAEITDTQYF | TRBJ2-3 | TRBD2 | . | TRBV27
TGCAGCGTAAGGACAGGGGGCTTAAATGAGCAGTTCTTC | CSVRTGGLNEQFF | TRBJ2-1 | TRBD1 | once | TRBV29-1
TGTGCCAGCTCACCAAGACTAGCGGGGTACCAAGAGACCCAGTACTTC | CASSPRLAGYQETQYF | TRBJ2-5 | TRBD2 | . | TRBV18
TGTGCCAGCTCACCTCCGGGACTAGCGGGTACCTCCGAGACCCAGTACTTC | CASSPPGLAGTSETQYF | TRBJ2-5 | TRBD2 | . | TRBV18
TGTGCCAGCAGCTTGGGGACTAGCGGGAGAACCTCCGAGCAGTACTTC | CASSLGTSGRTSEQYF | TRBJ2-7 | TRBD2 | . | TRBV5-4
TGCGCCAGCAGCCAAGTGCGGACTAGCGACGAGCAGTACTTC | CASSQVRTSDEQYF | TRBJ2-7 | TRBD2 | . | TRBV4-1
TGTGCCAGCAGCTTGGGGACAGGGGAAACAGATACGCAGTATTTT | CASSLGTGETDTQYF | TRBJ2-3 | TRBD1 | . | TRBV5-4
TGTGCCAGCACCCTGACAGGCGGGGGCTACACCTTC | CASTLTGGGYTF | TRBJ1-2 | . | . | TRBV6-5
TGTGCCAGCAACGAATACGGGGATAGCAATCAGCCCCAGCATTTT | CASNEYGDSNQPQHF | TRBJ1-5 | . | . | TRBV7-8
TGTGCCATCAAAACGCAGGGGGCGAACACTGAAGCTTTCTTT | CAIKTQGANTEAFF | TRBJ1-1 | TRBD1 | few | TRBV10-3
TGCAGTGCTAGTATCGGGAGCTCCTATAATTCACCCCTCCACTTT | CSASIGSSYNSPLHF | TRBJ1-6 | . | . | TRBV20-1
TGTGCCAGCAGCCCCCAGTGGGGGCAGGGCCACACAGATACGCAGTATTTT | CASSPQWGQGHTDTQYF | TRBJ2-3 | . | . | TRBV5-8
TGTGCCAGCAGCAGAACAGGCCCCTACGAGCAGTACTTC | CASSRTGPYEQYF | TRBJ2-7 | . | . | TRBV5-6
TGTGCCAGCAGCTTGGCCATGGCTAGCGGGAGGCTTTACAATGAGCAGTTCTTC | CASSLAMASGRLYNEQFF | TRBJ2-1 | TRBD2 | . | TRBV5-5
TGTGCCAGCAGTTACGAGGGCGTAACCTCCTACGAGCAGTACTTC | CASSYEGVTSYEQYF | TRBJ2-7 | . | . | TRBV6-5
TGTGCCAGCTCACCAAACAGGGTGAATCAGCCCCAGCATTTT | CASSPNRVNQPQHF | TRBJ1-5 | . | . | TRBV18
TGTGCCTGGAGTGTTGGGGGCCCAGAGACCCAGTACTTC | CAWSVGGPETQYF | TRBJ2-5 | . | . | TRBV30
TGTGCCAGCATTGGGGCGTTGAACACTGAAGCTTTCTTT | CASIGALNTEAFF | TRBJ1-1 | . | . | TRBV25-1
TGTGCCAGCAGCTTGGATGGGACAGGGAGTCGTTTC | CASSLDGTGSRF | TRBJ1-2 | TRBD1 | . | TRBV5-4
TGTGCCAGCACCTCCCTTAGATCTGAAGCTTTCTTT | CASTSLRSEAFF | TRBJ1-1 | . | . | TRBV2
TGTGCCAGCAGTCCGGCTAGCGGGAGGTCTCTAAACATTCAGTACTTC | CASSPASGRSLNIQYF | TRBJ2-4 | TRBD2 | . | TRBV28
TGTGCCACCTCCGTAGCGGGAGTGGGGGGTGAGCAGTTCTTC | CATSVAGVGGEQFF | TRBJ2-1 | TRBD2 | . | TRBV3-1/TRBV3-2
TGTGCCAGCAGAGCTCAGGGGGCCGAGACCCAGTACTTC | CASRAQGAETQYF | TRBJ2-5 | TRBD1 | . | TRBV2
TGTGCCAGCAGTTACGAGGGTTACGAGCAGTACTTC | CASSYEGYEQYF | TRBJ2-7 | . | . | TRBV6-2/TRBV6-3
TGTGCCAGCAGCTTAGGACAGGGGTTGGCAAATCAGCCCCAGCATTTT | CASSLGQGLANQPQHF | TRBJ1-5 | TRBD1 | . | TRBV7-8
TGCGCCAGCAGCCCAACTCGGGGGTATTCCTACGAGCAGTACTTC | CASSPTRGYSYEQYF | TRBJ2-7 | . | . | TRBV5-1
TGTGCCAGCAGCCCACCGACAGGGTTATACTATGGCTACACCTTC | CASSPPTGLYYGYTF | TRBJ1-2 | TRBD1 | . | TRBV6-2/TRBV6-3
TGTGCCAGCAGCCGACAGGGCGGACGGGAAGAGACCCAGTACTTC | CASSRQGGREETQYF | TRBJ2-5 | TRBD1 | . | TRBV28
TGCGCCAGCACCGACAAGAACACCGGGGAGCTGTTTTTT | CASTDKNTGELFF | TRBJ2-2 | . | . | TRBV23-1
TGTGCCAGCACCCTGGGGGACAGGGGAAACACTGAAGCTTTCTTT | CASTLGDRGNTEAFF | TRBJ1-1 | TRBD1 | . | TRBV5-8
TGCAGCGTTGACCGGCAGGGGCGCACTGAAGCTTTCTTT | CSVDRQGRTEAFF | TRBJ1-1 | . | . | TRBV29-1
TGTGCCAGCAGCCCAAGGGGGATAACTGAAGCTTTCTTT | CASSPRGITEAFF | TRBJ1-1 | . | . | TRBV3-1/TRBV3-2
TGTGCCAGCAGTCTGCAGGGTCCCGCGGTTTCTGAAGCTTTCTTT | CASSLQGPAVSEAFF | TRBJ1-1 | . | . | TRBV6-5
TGTGCCACCAGTGATCAAAAATCCGGGACAGGGGTGACCGAGCAGTACTTC | CATSDQKSGTGVTEQYF | TRBJ2-7 | TRBD1 | . | TRBV24-1
TGTGCCAGCAGCTCGTACACTAGCGATACGCAGTATTTT | CASSSYTSDTQYF | TRBJ2-3 | . | once | TRBV7-2
TGTGCCAGCAGCTCGGGACAGGGGAGGGGAGAGTCCTACAATGAGCAGTTCTTC | CASSSGQGRGESYNEQFF | TRBJ2-1 | TRBD1 | . | TRBV5-5
TGTGCCAGCAGAACAGGGGATTACTATGGCTACACCTTC | CASRTGDYYGYTF | TRBJ1-2 | TRBD1 | . | TRBV2